This T cell receptor (beta chain) is from a study of CD8 T cells in Susac syndrome. Overall study findings and caveats: The study conceded that relatively few individuals underwent its TCR sequencing and HLA analysis.

The sequenced target, TCR beta, came from blood CD8+ and CD4+ T cells. TEMRA cells were FACS-enriched and CD8+ and CD4+ T cells negatively isolated. Random hexamers were used to reverse transcribe an amount of about 0.45 to 1 ug RNA. One entry per CDR3 protein results from TCRdb running MiXCR on the immunoSEQ multiplex PCR reads. The table shows roughly 150,000 distinct CDR3 sequences, with roughly 94% occurring only once. In regard to this clonotype: As yet, its antigen is unknown.

CDR1 and CDR2 (germline): KGHDR, SFDVKD. Trimming stripped 3 bases from V and 7 bases from J, with 11 bases between. The length of the CDR3 is 14 residues. The receptor was isolated from a human donor with multiple sclerosis. Sequencing input: CD4+ T cells from PBMCs. The chain recombines TRBV24-1 with TRBJ2-2; no definite D call. The CDR3 DNA sequence: TGTGCCACCAGTGATCCCGCATACGGCGGGGAGCTGTTTTTT. Protein: CATSDPAYGGELFF.